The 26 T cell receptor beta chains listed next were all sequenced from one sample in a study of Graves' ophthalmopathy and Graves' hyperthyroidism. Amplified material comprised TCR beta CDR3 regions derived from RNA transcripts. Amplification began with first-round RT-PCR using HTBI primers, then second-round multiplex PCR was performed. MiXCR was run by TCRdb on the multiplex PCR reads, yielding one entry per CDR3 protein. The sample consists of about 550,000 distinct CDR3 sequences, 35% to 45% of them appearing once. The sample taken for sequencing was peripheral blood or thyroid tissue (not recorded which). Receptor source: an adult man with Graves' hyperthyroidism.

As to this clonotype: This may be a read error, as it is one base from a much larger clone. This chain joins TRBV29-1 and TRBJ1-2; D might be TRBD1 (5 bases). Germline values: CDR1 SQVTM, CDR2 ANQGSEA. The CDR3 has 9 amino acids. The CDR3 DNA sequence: TGCAGCCTTGAGGGGGGCTACACCTTC. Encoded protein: CSLEGGYTF.

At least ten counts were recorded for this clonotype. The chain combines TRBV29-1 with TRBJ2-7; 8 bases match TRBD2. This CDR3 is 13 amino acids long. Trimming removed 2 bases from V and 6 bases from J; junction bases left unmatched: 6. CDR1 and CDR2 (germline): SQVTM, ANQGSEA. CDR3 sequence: CSVEPSGSFEQYF. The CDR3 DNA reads TGCAGCGTTGAACCAAGCGGGAGTTTCGAGCAGTACTTC.

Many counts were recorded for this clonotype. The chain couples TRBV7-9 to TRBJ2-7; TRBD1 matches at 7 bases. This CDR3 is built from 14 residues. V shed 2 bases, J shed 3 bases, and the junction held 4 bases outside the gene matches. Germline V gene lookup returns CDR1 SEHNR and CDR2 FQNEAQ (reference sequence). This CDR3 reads CASSLPTGLYEQYF. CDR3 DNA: TGTGCCAGCAGCTTACCGACAGGGCTCTACGAGCAGTACTTC.

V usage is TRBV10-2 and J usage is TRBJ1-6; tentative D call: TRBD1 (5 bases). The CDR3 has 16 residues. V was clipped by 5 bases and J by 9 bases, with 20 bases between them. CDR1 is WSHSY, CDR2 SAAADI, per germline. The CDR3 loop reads CASSLAPGRRSSPLHF. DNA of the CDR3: TGCGCCAGCAGTTTAGCCCCAGGGAGGAGGAGTTCACCCCTCCACTTT.

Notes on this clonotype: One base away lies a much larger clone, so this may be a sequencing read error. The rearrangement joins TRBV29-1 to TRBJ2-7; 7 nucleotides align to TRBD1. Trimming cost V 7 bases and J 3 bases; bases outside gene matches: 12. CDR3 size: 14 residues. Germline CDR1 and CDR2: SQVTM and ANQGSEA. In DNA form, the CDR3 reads TGCAGCGCTAGGCAGGGGGACACCTACTACGAGCAGTACTTC. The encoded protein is CSARQGDTYYEQYF.

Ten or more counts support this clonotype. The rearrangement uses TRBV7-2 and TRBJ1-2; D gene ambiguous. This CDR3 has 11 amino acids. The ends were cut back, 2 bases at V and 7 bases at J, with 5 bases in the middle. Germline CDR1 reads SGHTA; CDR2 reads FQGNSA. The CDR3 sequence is CASSLYSGYTF. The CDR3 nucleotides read TGTGCCAGCAGCTTATATAGTGGCTACACCTTC.

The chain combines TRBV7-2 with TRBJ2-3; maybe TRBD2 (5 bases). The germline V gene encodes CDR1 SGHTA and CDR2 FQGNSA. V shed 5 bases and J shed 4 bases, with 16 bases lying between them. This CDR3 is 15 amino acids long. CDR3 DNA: TGTGCCAGCAGCCAAGAAGCGGCTAGCCCAGATACGCAGTATTTT. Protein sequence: CASSQEAASPDTQYF.

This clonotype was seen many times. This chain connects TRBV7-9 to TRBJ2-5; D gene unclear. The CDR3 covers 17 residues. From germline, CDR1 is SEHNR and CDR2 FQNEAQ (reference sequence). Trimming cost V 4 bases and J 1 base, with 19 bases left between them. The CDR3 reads CASSSKPPQDRQETQYF. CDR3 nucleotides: TGTGCCAGCAGCTCTAAACCCCCGCAGGACCGCCAAGAGACCCAGTACTTC.

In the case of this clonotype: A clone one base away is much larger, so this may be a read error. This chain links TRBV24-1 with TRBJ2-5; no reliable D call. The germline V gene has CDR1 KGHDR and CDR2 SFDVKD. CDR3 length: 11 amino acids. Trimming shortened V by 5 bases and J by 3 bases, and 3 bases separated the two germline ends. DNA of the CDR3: TGTGCCACCAGTGTAGAAGAGACCCAGTACTTC. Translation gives CATSVEETQYF.

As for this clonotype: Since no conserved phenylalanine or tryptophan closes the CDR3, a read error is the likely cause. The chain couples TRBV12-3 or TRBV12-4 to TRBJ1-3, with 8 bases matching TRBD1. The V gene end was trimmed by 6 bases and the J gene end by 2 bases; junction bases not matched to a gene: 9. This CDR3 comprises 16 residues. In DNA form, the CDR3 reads TGTGCCAGCAGGGGAGCCGACAGGGGCGCTGGAAACACCATATATTCT. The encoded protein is CASRGADRGAGNTIYS.

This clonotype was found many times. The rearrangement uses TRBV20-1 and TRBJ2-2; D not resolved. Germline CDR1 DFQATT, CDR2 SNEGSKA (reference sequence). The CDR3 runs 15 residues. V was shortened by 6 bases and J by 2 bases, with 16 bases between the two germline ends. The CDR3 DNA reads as TGCAGTGCCCCGGGCCGGATCCGTAACACCGGGGAGCTGTTTTTT. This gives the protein CSAPGRIRNTGELFF.

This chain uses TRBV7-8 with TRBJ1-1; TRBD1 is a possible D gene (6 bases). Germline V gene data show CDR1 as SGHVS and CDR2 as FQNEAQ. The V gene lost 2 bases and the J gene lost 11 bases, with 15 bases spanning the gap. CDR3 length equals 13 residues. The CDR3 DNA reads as TGTGCCAGCAGCTTATGGGGGGGCGGATGGGCTTTCTTT. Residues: CASSLWGGGWAFF.

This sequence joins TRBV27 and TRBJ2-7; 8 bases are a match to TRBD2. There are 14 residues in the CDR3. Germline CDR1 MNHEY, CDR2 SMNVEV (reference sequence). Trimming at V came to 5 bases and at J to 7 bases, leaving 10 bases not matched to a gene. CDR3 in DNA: TGTGCCAGCAGTCGGCTAGCGGGTTCTTGGGAGCAGTACTTC. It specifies CASSRLAGSWEQYF.

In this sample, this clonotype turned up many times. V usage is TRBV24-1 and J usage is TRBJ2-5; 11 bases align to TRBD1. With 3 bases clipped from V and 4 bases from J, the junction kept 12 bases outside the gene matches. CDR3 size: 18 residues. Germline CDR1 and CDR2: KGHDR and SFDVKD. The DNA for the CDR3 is TGTGCCACCAGTGATCCGGGACAGGGGGGATTTGCTGGAGAGACCCAGTACTTC. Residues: CATSDPGQGGFAGETQYF.

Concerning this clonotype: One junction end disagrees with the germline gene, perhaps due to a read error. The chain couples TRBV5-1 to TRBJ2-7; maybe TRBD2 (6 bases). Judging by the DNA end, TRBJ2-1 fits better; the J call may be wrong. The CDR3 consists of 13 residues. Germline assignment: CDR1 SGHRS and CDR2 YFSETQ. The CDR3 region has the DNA TGTGCCAGCTCCGCAGCGGGCAGTAATGAGCAGTTCTTC. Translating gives CASSAAGSNEQFF.

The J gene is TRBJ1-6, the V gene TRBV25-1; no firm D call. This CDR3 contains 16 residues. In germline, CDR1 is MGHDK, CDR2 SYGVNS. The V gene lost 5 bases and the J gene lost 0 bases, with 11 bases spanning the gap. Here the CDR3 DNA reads TGTGCCAGCAGTTTCTCCGGGAGCTCCTATAATTCACCCCTCCACTTT. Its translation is CASSFSGSSYNSPLHF.

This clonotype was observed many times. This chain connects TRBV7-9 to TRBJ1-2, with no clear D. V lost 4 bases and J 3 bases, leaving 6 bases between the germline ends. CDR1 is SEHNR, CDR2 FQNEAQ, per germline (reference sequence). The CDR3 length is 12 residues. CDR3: CASSSDYYGYTF. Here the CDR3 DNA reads TGTGCCAGCAGCTCCGACTACTATGGCTACACCTTC.

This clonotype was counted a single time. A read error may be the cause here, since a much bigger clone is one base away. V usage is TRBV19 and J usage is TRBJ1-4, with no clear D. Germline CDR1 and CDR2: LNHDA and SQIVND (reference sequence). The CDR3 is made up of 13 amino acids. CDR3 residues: CAISIASDEKLFF. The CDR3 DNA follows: TGTGCCATTAGTATAGCGTCCGATGAAAAACTGTTTTTT.

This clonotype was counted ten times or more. The CDR3 DNA reads TGTGCCAGCAGTTACGTCGAGACCCAGTACTTC. Its protein is CASSYVETQYF. The chain has TRBV6-6 and TRBJ2-5; D is undetermined. Germline V gives CDR1 MNHNY, CDR2 SVGAGI (reference sequence). This CDR3 contains 11 residues. V gave up 2 bases and J gave up 5 bases, with 3 bases separating them.

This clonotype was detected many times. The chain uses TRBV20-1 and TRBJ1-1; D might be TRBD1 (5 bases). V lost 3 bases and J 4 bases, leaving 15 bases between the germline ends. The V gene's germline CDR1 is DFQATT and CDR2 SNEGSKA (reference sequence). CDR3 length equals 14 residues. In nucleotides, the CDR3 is TGCAGTGCTAGCCCCGGGACGAAAGGCACTGAAGCTTTCTTT. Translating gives CSASPGTKGTEAFF.

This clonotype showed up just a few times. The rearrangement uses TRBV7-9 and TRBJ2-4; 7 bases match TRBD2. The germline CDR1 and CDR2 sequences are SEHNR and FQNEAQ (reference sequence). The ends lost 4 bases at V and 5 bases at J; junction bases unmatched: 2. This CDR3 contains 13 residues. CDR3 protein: CASSSGLQNIQYF. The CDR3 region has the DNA TGTGCCAGCAGCTCGGGACTACAAAACATTCAGTACTTC.

The CDR3 spells CASSSGDREYEQYF. The CDR3 DNA reads TGTGCCAGCAGCTCAGGGGACAGAGAATACGAGCAGTACTTC. The chain carries TRBV7-9 and TRBJ2-7; TRBD1 agrees at 7 bases. CDR3 length equals 14 residues. CDR1 is SEHNR, CDR2 FQNEAQ, per germline (reference sequence). V was pared by 4 bases and J by 4 bases, with 7 bases of the junction left unmatched.

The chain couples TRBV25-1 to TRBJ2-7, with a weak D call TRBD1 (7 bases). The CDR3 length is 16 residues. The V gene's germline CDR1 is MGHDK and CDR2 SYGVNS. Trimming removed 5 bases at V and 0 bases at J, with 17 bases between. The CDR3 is CASSLYGGQTSYEQYF. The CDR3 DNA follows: TGTGCCAGCAGTTTATACGGGGGACAGACCTCCTACGAGCAGTACTTC.

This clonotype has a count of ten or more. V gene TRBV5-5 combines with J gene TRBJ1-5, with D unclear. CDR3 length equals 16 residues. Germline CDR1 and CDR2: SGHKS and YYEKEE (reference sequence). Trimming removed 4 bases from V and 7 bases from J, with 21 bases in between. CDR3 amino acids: CASSPDGVVPEQPQHF. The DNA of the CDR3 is TGTGCCAGCAGCCCTGATGGGGTCGTCCCCGAACAGCCCCAGCATTTT.

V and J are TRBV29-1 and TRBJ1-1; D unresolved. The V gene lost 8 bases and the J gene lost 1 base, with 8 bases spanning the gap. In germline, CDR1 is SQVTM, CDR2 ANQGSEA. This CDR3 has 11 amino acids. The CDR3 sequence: CSLVQNTEAFF. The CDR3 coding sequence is TGCAGCTTGGTACAGAACACTGAAGCTTTCTTT. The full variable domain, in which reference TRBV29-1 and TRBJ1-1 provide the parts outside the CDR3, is SAVISQKPSRDICQRGTSLTIQCQVDSQVTMMFWYRQQPGQSLTLIATANQGSEATYESGFVIDKFPISRPNLTFSTLTVSNMSPEDSSIYLCSLVQNTEAFFGQGTRLTVV.

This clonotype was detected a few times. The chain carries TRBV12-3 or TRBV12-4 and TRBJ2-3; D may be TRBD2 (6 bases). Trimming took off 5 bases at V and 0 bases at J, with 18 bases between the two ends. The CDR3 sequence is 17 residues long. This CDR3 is CASSDSPSVGSTDTQYF. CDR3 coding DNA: TGTGCCAGCAGTGACTCGCCTAGCGTTGGGAGCACAGATACGCAGTATTTT.